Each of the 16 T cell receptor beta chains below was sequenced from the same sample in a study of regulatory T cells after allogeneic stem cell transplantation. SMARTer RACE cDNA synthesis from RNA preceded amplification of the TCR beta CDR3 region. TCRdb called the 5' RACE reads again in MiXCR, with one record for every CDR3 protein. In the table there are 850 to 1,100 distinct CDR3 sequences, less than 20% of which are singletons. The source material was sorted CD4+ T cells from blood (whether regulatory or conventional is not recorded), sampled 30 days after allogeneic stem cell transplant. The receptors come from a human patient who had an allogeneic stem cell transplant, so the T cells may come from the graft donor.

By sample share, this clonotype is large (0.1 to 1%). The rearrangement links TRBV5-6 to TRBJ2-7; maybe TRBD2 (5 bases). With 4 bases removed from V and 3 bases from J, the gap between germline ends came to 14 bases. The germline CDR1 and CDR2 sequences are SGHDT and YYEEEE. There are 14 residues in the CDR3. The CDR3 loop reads CASSRTVGDYEQYF. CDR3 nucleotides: TGTGCCAGCAGCAGGACTGTGGGAGACTACGAGCAGTACTTC.

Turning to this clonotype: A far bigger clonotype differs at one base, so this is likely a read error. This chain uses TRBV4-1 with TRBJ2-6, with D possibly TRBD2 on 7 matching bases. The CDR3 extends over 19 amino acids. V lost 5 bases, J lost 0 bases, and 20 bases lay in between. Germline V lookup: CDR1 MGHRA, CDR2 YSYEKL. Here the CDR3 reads CASSLGLGGASSGANVLTF. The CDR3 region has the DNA TGCGCCAGCAGCTTGGGCTTGGGGGGGGCCAGCTCTGGGGCCAACGTCCTGACTTTC.

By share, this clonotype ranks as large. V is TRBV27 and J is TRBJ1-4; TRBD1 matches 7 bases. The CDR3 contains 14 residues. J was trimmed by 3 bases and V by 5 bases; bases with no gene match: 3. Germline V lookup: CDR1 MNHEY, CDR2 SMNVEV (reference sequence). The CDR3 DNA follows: TGTGCCAGCAGTCGACAGGGCCCTAATGAAAAACTGTTTTTT. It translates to CASSRQGPNEKLFF. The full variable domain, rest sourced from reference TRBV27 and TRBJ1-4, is EAQVTQNPRYLITVTGKKLTVTCSQNMNHEYMSWYRQDPGLGLRQIYYSMNVEVTDKGDVPEGYKVSRKEKRNFPLILESPSPNQTSLYFCASSRQGPNEKLFFGSGTQLSVL.

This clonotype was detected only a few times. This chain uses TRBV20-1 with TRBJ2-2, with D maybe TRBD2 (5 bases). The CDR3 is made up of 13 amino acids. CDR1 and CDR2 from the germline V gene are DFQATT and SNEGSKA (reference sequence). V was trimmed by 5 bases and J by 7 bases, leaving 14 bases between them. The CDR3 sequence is CSALRESDGELFF. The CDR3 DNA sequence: TGCAGTGCTCTTAGGGAGAGTGACGGGGAGCTGTTTTTT.

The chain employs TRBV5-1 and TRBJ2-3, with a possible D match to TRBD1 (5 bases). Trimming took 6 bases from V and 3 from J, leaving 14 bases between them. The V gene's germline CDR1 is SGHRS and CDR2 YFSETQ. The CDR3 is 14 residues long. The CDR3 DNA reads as TGCGCCAGCAAGTATCAGGGTAGAACAGATACGCAGTATTTT. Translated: CASKYQGRTDTQYF. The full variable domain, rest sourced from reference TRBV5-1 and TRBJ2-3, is KAGVTQTPRYLIKTRGQQVTLSCSPISGHRSVSWYQQTPGQGLQFLFEYFSETQRNKGNFPGRFSGRQFSNSRSEMNVSTLELGDSALYLCASKYQGRTDTQYFGPGTRLTVL.

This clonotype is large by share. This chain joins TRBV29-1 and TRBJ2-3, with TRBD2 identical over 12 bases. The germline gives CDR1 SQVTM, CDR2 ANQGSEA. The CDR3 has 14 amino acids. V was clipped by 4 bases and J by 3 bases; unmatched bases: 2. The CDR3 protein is CSVALAGGTDTQYF. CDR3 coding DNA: TGCAGCGTTGCTCTAGCGGGAGGGACAGATACGCAGTATTTT.

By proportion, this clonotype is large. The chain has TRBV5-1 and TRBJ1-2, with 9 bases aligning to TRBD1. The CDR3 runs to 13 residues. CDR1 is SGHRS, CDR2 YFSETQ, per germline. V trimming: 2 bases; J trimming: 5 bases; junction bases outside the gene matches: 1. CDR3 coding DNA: TGCGCCAGCAGCTTAGGGACAGGGTATGGCTACACCTTC. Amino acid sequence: CASSLGTGYGYTF.

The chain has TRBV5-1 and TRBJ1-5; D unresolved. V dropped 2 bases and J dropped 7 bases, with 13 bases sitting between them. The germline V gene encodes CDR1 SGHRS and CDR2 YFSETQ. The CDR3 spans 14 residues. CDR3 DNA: TGCGCCAGCAGCTTATATGACGGTGGGCAGCCCCAGCATTTT. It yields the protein CASSLYDGGQPQHF.

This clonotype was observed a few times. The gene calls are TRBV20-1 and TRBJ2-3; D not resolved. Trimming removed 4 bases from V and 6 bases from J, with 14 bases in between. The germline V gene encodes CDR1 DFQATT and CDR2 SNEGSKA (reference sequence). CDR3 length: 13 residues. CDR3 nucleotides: TGCAGTGCTATAAGGGCCGCCCCGGATACGCAGTATTTT. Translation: CSAIRAAPDTQYF.

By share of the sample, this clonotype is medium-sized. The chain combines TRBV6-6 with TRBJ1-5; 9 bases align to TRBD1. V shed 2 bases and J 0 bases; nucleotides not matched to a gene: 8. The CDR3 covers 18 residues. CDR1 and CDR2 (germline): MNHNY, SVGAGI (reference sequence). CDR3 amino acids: CASSYGTGPMYSNQPQHF. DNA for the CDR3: TGTGCCAGCAGTTACGGGACAGGGCCTATGTATAGCAATCAGCCCCAGCATTTT.

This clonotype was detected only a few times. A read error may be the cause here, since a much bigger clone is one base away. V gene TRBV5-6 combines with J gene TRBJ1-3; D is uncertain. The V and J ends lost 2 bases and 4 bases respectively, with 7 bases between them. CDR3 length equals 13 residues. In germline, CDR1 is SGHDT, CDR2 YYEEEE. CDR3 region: CASSFGRGNTIYF. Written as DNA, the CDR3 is TGTGCCAGCAGCTTCGGCAGGGGAAACACCATATATTTT. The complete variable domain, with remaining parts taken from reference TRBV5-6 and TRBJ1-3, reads DAGVTQSPTHLIKTRGQQVTLRCSPKSGHDTVSWYQQALGQGPQFIFQYYEEEERQRGNFPDRFSGHQFPNYSSELNVNALLLGDSALYLCASSFGRGNTIYFGEGSWLTVV.

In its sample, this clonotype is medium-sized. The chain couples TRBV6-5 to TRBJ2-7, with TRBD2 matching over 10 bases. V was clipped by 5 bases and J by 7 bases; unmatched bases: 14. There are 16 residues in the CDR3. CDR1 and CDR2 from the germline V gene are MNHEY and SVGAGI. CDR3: CASSTRSASGRGEQYF. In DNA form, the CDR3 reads TGTGCCAGCAGTACCCGAAGTGCTAGCGGGAGAGGGGAGCAGTACTTC.

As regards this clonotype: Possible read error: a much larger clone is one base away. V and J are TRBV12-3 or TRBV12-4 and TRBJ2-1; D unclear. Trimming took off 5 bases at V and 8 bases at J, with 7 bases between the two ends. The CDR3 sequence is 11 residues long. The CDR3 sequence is CASSARYEQFF. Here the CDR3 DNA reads TGTGCCAGCAGTGCGAGGTATGAGCAGTTCTTC.

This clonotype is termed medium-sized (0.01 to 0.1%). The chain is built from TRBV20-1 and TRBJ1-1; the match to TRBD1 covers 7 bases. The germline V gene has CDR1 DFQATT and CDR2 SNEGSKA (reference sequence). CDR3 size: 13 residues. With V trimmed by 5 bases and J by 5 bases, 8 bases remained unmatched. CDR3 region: CSAPRGGGTEAFF. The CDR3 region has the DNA TGCAGTGCTCCGAGAGGGGGCGGTACTGAAGCTTTCTTT.

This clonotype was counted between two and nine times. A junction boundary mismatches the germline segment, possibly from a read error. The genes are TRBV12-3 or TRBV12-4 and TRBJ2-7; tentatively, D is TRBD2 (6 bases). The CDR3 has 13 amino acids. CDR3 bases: TGTGCCAGCAGTCCACTCGGGAGCTCGGCGCGAGACTTC. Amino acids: CASSPLGSSARDF.

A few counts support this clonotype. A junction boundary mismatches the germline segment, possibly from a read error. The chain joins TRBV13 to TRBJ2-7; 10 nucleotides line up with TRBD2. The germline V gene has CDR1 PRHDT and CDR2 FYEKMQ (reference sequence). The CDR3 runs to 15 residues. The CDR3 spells CTSSHGTSDSYEQYF. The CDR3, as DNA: TGTACCAGCAGCCACGGGACTAGCGACTCCTACGAGCAGTACTTC.